This T cell receptor (beta chain) was recovered during a study of blood T cell repertoires in COVID-19. Study-wide context: T cells, B-cell-depleted T cells, or PBMCs provided the cDNA or gDNA that served as material.

Data came from immunoSEQ multiplex PCR; TCRdb stores just in-frame clones and leaves some out. Altogether 53,000 or so clones are present, about three quarters being singletons, with the ten largest covering over 20%. Trimming cost V 3 bases and J 5 bases; bases outside gene matches: 5. CDR3 length: 14 residues. Germline V CDR1 and CDR2: KGHSH, LQKENI. Sequencing was performed on peripheral blood. This sequence was found in a man over 45 with active or convalescent COVID-19. The rearrangement links TRBV18 to TRBJ2-7; TRBD2 matches 9 bases. The CDR3 DNA follows: TGTGCCAGCTCACCTTTAGCGGGAGCAAACGAGCAGTACTTC. The encoded protein is CASSPLAGANEQYF.